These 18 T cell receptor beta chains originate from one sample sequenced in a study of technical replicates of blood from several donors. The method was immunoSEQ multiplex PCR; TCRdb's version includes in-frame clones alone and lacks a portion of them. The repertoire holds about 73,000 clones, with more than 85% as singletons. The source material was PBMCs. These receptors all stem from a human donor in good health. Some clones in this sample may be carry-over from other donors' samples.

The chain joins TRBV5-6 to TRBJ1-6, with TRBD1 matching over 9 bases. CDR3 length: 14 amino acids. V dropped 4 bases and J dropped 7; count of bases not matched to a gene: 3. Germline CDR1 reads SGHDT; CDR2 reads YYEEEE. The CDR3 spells CASSRGQGNSPLHF. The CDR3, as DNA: TGTGCCAGCAGCCGGGGACAGGGAAATTCACCCCTCCACTTT.

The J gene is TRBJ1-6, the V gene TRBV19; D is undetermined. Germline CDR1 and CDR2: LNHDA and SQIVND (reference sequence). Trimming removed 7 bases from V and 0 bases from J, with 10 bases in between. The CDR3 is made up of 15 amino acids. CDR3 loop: CASTLVSSYNSPLHF. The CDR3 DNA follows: TGTGCCAGTACCCTTGTGAGCTCCTATAATTCACCCCTCCACTTT.

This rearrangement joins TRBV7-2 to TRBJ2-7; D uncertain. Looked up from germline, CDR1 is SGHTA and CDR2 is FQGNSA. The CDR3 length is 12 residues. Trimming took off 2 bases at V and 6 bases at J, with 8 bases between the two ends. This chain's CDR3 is CASSLFAGEQYF. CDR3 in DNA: TGTGCCAGCAGCTTATTCGCAGGCGAGCAGTACTTC.

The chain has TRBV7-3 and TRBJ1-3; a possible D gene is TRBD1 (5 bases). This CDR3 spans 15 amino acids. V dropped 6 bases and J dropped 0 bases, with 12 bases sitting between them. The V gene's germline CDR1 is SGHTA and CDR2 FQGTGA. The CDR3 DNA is TGTGCCAGCAGTAGGGACTCAAGCTCTGGAAACACCATATATTTT. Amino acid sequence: CASSRDSSSGNTIYF.

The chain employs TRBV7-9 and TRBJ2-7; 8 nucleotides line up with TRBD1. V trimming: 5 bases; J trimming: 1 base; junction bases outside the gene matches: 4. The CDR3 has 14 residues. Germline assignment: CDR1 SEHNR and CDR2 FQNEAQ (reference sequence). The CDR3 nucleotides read TGTGCCAGCAGCGCACGGACAGGGTCCTACGAGCAGTACTTC. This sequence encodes CASSARTGSYEQYF.

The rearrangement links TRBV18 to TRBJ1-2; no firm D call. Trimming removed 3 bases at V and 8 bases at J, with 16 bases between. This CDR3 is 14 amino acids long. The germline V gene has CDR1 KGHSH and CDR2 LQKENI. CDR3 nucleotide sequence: TGTGCCAGCTCACCGGACGAGGGAGGTAGCGGCTACACCTTC. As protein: CASSPDEGGSGYTF.

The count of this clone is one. CDR3 bases: TGTGCCAGCAGTTTACGGGAGGGAGAAGATACGCAGTATTTT. It yields the protein CASSLREGEDTQYF. This chain links TRBV6-4 with TRBJ2-3; 8 bases fit TRBD2. The CDR3 sequence is 14 residues long. Germline V lookup: CDR1 MRHNA, CDR2 SNTAGT. Unmatched junction bases numbered 6, after V lost 5 bases and J lost 5 bases.

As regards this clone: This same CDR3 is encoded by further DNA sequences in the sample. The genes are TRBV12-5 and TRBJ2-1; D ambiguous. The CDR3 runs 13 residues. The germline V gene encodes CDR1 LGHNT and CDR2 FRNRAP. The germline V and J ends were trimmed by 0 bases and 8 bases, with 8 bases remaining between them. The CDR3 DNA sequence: TGTGCTAGTGGTTTGGTACCCCGGGATGAGCAGTTCTTC. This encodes CASGLVPRDEQFF.

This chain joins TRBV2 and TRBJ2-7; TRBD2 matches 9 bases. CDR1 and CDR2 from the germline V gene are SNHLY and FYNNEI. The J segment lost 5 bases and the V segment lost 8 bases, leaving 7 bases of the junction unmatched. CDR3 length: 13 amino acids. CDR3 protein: CASLAGGRNEQYF. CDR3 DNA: TGTGCCAGCCTCGCGGGAGGGCGGAACGAGCAGTACTTC.

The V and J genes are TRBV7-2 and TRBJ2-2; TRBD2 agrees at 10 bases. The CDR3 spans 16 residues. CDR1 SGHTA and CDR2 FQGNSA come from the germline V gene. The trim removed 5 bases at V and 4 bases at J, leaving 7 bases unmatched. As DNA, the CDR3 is TGTGCCAGCAGCCCCGGTACTAGCGGGGTCACCGGGGAGCTGTTTTTT. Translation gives CASSPGTSGVTGELFF.

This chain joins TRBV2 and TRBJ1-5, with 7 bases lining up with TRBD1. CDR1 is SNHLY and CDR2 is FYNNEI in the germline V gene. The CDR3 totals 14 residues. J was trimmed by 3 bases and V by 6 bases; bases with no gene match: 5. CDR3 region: CASRLDRHNQPQHF. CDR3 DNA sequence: TGTGCCAGCAGATTGGACAGGCACAATCAGCCCCAGCATTTT.

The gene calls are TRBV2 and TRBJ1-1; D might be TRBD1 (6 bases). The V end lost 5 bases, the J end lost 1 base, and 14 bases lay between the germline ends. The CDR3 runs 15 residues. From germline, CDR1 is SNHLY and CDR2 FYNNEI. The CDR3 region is CASSPQGGPNTEAFF. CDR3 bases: TGTGCCAGCAGTCCACAGGGTGGACCGAACACTGAAGCTTTCTTT.

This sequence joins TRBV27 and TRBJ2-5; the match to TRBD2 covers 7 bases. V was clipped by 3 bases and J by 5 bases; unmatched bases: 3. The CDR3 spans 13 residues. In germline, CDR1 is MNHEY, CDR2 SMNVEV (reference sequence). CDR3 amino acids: CASSFKGGETQYF. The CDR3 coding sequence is TGTGCCAGCAGTTTTAAGGGAGGGGAGACCCAGTACTTC.

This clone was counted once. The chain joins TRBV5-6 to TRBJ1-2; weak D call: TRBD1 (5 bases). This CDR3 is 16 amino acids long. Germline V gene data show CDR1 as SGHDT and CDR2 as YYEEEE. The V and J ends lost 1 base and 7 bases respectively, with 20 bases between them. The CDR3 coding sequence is TGTGCCAGCAGCTTGTTACCCACAGGTATCTTCTCTGGCTACACCTTC. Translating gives CASSLLPTGIFSGYTF.

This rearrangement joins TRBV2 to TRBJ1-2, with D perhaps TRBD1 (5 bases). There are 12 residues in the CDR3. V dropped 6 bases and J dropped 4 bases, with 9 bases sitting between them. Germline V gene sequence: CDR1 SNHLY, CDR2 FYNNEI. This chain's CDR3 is CASRGQSYGYTF. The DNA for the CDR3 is TGTGCCAGCAGGGGGCAGTCCTATGGCTACACCTTC.

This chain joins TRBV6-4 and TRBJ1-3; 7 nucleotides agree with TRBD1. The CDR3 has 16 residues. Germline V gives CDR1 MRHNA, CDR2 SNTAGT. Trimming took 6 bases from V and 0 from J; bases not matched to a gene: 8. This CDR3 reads CASRPGQKSSGNTIYF. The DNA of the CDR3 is TGTGCCAGCAGACCGGGACAGAAAAGCTCTGGAAACACCATATATTTT.

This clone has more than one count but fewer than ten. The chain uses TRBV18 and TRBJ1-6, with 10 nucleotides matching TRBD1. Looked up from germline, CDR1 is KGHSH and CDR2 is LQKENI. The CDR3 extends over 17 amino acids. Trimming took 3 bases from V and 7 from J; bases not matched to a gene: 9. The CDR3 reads CASSPLPVGQGNSPLHF. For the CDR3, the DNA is TGTGCCAGCTCACCGCTTCCCGTGGGACAGGGGAATTCACCCCTCCACTTT.

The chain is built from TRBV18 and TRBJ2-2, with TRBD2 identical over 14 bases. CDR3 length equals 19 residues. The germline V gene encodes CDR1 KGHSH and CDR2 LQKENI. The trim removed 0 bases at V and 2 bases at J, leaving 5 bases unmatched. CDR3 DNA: TGTGCCAGCTCACCACCGGGGGGACTAGCGGGAGCAAACACCGGGGAGCTGTTTTTT. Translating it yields CASSPPGGLAGANTGELFF.